This T cell receptor beta chain comes out of a study of blood T cell repertoires in COVID-19. Whole-study context: T cells, B-cell-depleted T cells, or PBMCs supplied cDNA or gDNA.

Here immunoSEQ multiplex PCR was the method, and the copy in TCRdb shows in-frame clones only, minus some. The sample has under 200,000 clones; over 80% are singletons. CDR3 length: 11 amino acids. Germline CDR1 DFQATT, CDR2 SNEGSKA (reference sequence). Between the trimmed V and J ends, which lost 5 bases and 4 bases, there was a span of 8 bases. This sequence joins TRBV20-1 and TRBJ2-5; D not resolved. Material for sequencing was peripheral blood. The sequence was collected from a man between 70 and 80 years old who had recovered from COVID-19. The CDR3 region is CSAVPRETQYF. Here the CDR3 DNA reads TGCAGTGCTGTCCCCAGAGAGACCCAGTACTTC.